This passage covers 23 T cell receptor beta chains from one sample sequenced in a study of CD8 T cells in ankylosing spondylitis. In TCRdb, the 5' RACE reads were re-called with MiXCR into one record per CDR3 protein. Of roughly 250,000 distinct CDR3 sequences listed, around 9.2% were seen once; the top ten hold 6.8%. Specimen: blood, either unsorted or a sorted T cell fraction (not recorded which). Receptors were obtained from a male donor with ankylosing spondylitis or in good health (not recorded which).

This clonotype was observed at least ten times. V gene TRBV19 combines with J gene TRBJ2-3; the match to TRBD1 covers 7 bases. Trimming cost V 7 bases and J 7 bases; bases outside gene matches: 11. The CDR3 sequence is 14 residues long. CDR1 and CDR2 from the germline V gene are LNHDA and SQIVND (reference sequence). CDR3 sequence: CASTGQGDWNTQYF. The CDR3 DNA reads as TGTGCCAGTACTGGCCAGGGGGATTGGAATACGCAGTATTTT.

At least ten counts were recorded for this clonotype. The genes are TRBV4-2 and TRBJ2-7; D gene ambiguous. Germline V gene data show CDR1 as LGHNA and CDR2 as YNFKEQ. This CDR3 has 13 residues. The V end was cut by 0 bases, the J end by 2 bases, with 5 bases between. This chain's CDR3 is CASSQDLAYEQYF. CDR3 nucleotide sequence: TGTGCCAGCAGCCAAGATTTAGCCTACGAGCAGTACTTC.

This clonotype was detected ten times or more. The chain uses TRBV10-3 and TRBJ2-3, with D unresolved. Germline values: CDR1 ENHRY, CDR2 SYGVKD. The V and J ends lost 9 bases and 3 bases respectively, with 13 bases between them. The CDR3 length is 13 residues. In DNA form, the CDR3 reads TGTGCCATGGGTGGGCAAGATACAGATACGCAGTATTTT. Encoded protein: CAMGGQDTDTQYF.

This clonotype appeared many times. The junction departs from germline at one end; a sequencing error may be responsible. The gene calls are TRBV5-1 and TRBJ2-3; tentative D call: TRBD2 (5 bases). The length of the CDR3 is 14 residues. Germline CDR1 and CDR2: SGHRS and YFSETQ. The CDR3: CASSLEGGTDTQYF. CDR3 in DNA: TGTGCCAGCAGCTTAGAGGGAGGCACAGATACGCAGTATTTT.

Ten or more counts support this clonotype. V and J are TRBV20-1 and TRBJ2-2; D tentatively reads TRBD1 or TRBD2 (6 bases each). The V and J ends lost 3 bases and 2 bases respectively, with 10 bases between them. The CDR3 covers 14 residues. Germline V gene data show CDR1 as DFQATT and CDR2 as SNEGSKA (reference sequence). The CDR3 spells CSASGGLNTGELFF. CDR3 coding DNA: TGCAGTGCTAGTGGGGGGCTAAACACCGGGGAGCTGTTTTTT.

This clonotype has a count of ten or more. CDR3 DNA: TGTGCCAGCAGTTTTGCGGACAGGGGGACATACGAGCAGTACTTC. This sequence encodes CASSFADRGTYEQYF. The chain joins TRBV6-5 to TRBJ2-7; 10 nucleotides line up with TRBD1. CDR1 is MNHEY and CDR2 is SVGAGI in the germline V gene. V gave up 4 bases and J gave up 4 bases; unmatched junction bases: 7. The CDR3 is made up of 15 amino acids.

This clonotype was observed a few times. V usage is TRBV6-5 and J usage is TRBJ1-1; 10 bases match TRBD1. Germline V gene lookup returns CDR1 MNHEY and CDR2 SVGAGI. V lost 4 bases to trimming and J lost 4 bases; unmatched junction nucleotides: 9. The CDR3 length is 16 residues. DNA of the CDR3: TGTGCCAGCAGTTCCGGGACAGGGGTCCCTTCCACTGAAGCTTTCTTT. This translates into CASSSGTGVPSTEAFF.

This chain uses TRBV3-1 with TRBJ2-6; possible D gene TRBD2, 6 bases. CDR1 and CDR2 (germline): LGHDT, YNNKEL (reference sequence). The CDR3 sequence is 14 residues long. The V gene lost 7 bases and the J gene lost 4 bases, with 11 bases spanning the gap. CDR3 protein: CASTRGSGANVLTF. The CDR3 nucleotides read TGTGCCAGCACCCGGGGGTCCGGGGCCAACGTCCTGACTTTC.

The rearrangement joins TRBV20-1 to TRBJ2-3; no firm D call. Germline CDR1 is DFQATT and CDR2 is SNEGSKA (reference sequence). The CDR3 sequence is 14 residues long. V was shortened by 6 bases and J by 3 bases, with 16 bases between the two germline ends. The CDR3 region has the DNA TGCAGTGCAGCCGGGCTCCCCCTAACAGATACGCAGTATTTT. Its protein product is CSAAGLPLTDTQYF.

This clonotype was picked up a small number of times. The gene calls are TRBV7-3 and TRBJ2-1; possible D gene TRBD2, 6 bases. The ends were cut back, 1 base at V and 1 base at J, with 11 bases in the middle. Germline values: CDR1 SGHTA, CDR2 FQGTGA. The CDR3 length is 16 residues. The CDR3 DNA sequence: TGTGCCAGCAGCTTAAGGGTGGCGGGGTCCTACAATGAGCAGTTCTTC. Translation: CASSLRVAGSYNEQFF.

In this sample, this clonotype turned up many times. V is TRBV20-1 and J is TRBJ2-5, with D possibly called TRBD1 or TRBD2 (6 bases each). V dropped 3 bases and J dropped 9 bases, with 23 bases sitting between them. Per germline, CDR1 DFQATT and CDR2 SNEGSKA (reference sequence). This CDR3 is 15 amino acids long. The CDR3 DNA reads as TGCAGTGCTAGTCATCCGACACGGAGGGGGGATCCCCAGTACTTC. It encodes CSASHPTRRGDPQYF.

This clonotype was observed at least ten times. The chain carries TRBV29-1 and TRBJ2-1; D is unresolved. The V and J ends lost 6 bases and 8 bases respectively, with 14 bases between them. The CDR3 loop spans 12 amino acids. Germline V gene data show CDR1 as SQVTM and CDR2 as ANQGSEA. The CDR3 spells CSVAPIGHEQFF. The CDR3 bases are TGCAGCGTCGCCCCTATAGGGCATGAGCAGTTCTTC.

The sample holds a few counts of this clonotype. The chain links TRBV15 to TRBJ1-5; 9 bases agree with TRBD1. This CDR3 contains 15 residues. Germline V gives CDR1 LNHNV, CDR2 YYDKDF (reference sequence). Trimming removed 1 base from V and 7 bases from J; junction bases left unmatched: 5. CDR3 region: CATSRVGTGRQPQHF. The CDR3 region has the DNA TGTGCCACCAGCAGAGTAGGGACAGGGCGACAGCCCCAGCATTTT.

This clonotype was picked up many times. The rearrangement uses TRBV6-1 and TRBJ1-2; a weak D match, TRBD1 (6 bases). V lost 6 bases, J lost 3 bases, and 11 bases lay in between. The length of the CDR3 is 13 residues. Germline V gene sequence: CDR1 MNHNS, CDR2 SASEGT. The CDR3 nucleotides are TGTGCCAGCAGCCCAGGGGACCACTATGGCTACACCTTC. This codes for CASSPGDHYGYTF.

Only a few counts were recorded for this clonotype. The chain has TRBV4-3 and TRBJ2-7; D may be TRBD1 (6 bases). The germline V gene has CDR1 LGHNA and CDR2 YSLEER. CDR3 length: 14 amino acids. Deletions cut 1 base from V and 5 bases from J, with 12 bases between. For the CDR3, the DNA is TGCGCCAGCAGCCAAGGGACGAGGGGGAACGAGCAGTACTTC. As protein: CASSQGTRGNEQYF.

The chain links TRBV18 to TRBJ2-2; 10 bases are shared with TRBD1. The CDR3 is made up of 17 amino acids. Germline V CDR1 and CDR2: KGHSH, LQKENI. J was trimmed by 0 bases and V by 3 bases; bases with no gene match: 4. CDR3 nucleotide sequence: TGTGCCAGCTCACCCCTGACAGGGGGCACGAACACCGGGGAGCTGTTTTTT. As protein: CASSPLTGGTNTGELFF. Combining the CDR3 with reference TRBV18 and TRBJ2-2 gives the whole variable domain NAGVMQNPRHLVRRRGQEARLRCSPMKGHSHVYWYRQLPEEGLKFMVYLQKENIIDESGMPKERFSAEFPKEGPSILRIQQVVRGDSAAYFCASSPLTGGTNTGELFFGEGSRLTVL.

J is TRBJ2-7 and V is TRBV5-1, with 8 bases matching TRBD1. V shed 4 bases and J 1 base; nucleotides not matched to a gene: 1. CDR3 length: 13 amino acids. Germline CDR1 SGHRS, CDR2 YFSETQ. The CDR3 region has the DNA TGCGCCAGCAGCGGGACAGGTTCCTACGAGCAGTACTTC. This translates into CASSGTGSYEQYF.

The CDR3 region has the DNA TGTGCCACCAGTGATTTCTGGGAACGCTACACCTTC. It codes for CATSDFWERYTF. J is TRBJ1-2 and V is TRBV24-1; no clear D gene. The CDR3 has 12 amino acids. Trimming removed 1 base at V and 9 bases at J, with 8 bases between. The germline V gene encodes CDR1 KGHDR and CDR2 SFDVKD.

This clonotype was counted many times. The chain employs TRBV29-1 and TRBJ2-7, with a weak D call TRBD2 (5 bases). The germline gives CDR1 SQVTM, CDR2 ANQGSEA. Trimming pared 4 bases from V and 0 bases from J, leaving 16 bases between. This CDR3 contains 15 residues. The CDR3 DNA sequence: TGCAGCGTTGGGTGGGGAGTGGGCATCTCCTACGAGCAGTACTTC. Translated, it gives CSVGWGVGISYEQYF.

This clonotype was recorded at least ten times. The chain uses TRBV5-1 and TRBJ1-4, with 7 bases aligning to TRBD1. V was pared by 1 base and J by 6 bases, with 3 bases of the junction left unmatched. Germline CDR1 is SGHRS and CDR2 is YFSETQ. The CDR3 consists of 14 residues. The CDR3 bases are TGCGCCAGCAGCTTGAGCAGGGGGGATGAAAAACTGTTTTTT. Encoded protein: CASSLSRGDEKLFF.

This clonotype was counted at least ten times. This chain uses TRBV27 with TRBJ1-4, with D possibly being TRBD1 (6 bases). The V end lost 2 bases, the J end lost 8 bases, and 21 bases lay between the germline ends. The CDR3 is 17 amino acids. CDR1 MNHEY and CDR2 SMNVEV come from the germline V gene (reference sequence). CDR3 sequence reads: CASSLGQTGLKEEKLFF. For the CDR3, the DNA is TGTGCCAGCAGTTTAGGTCAAACAGGGCTTAAGGAGGAAAAACTGTTTTTT.

The chain carries TRBV3-1 and TRBJ2-5; 7 bases map to TRBD1. The V gene end was trimmed by 11 bases and the J gene end by 4 bases; junction bases not matched to a gene: 25. The CDR3 consists of 18 residues. CDR1 is LGHDT, CDR2 YNNKEL, per germline (reference sequence). The CDR3 coding sequence is TGTGCCTCCTGCCCATTCGAGGACATTACAGGGGCAGGAGAGACCCAGTACTTC. Amino acid sequence: CASCPFEDITGAGETQYF.

This clonotype was observed many times. This chain connects TRBV2 to TRBJ1-1, with TRBD1 as a possible D gene (5 bases). The germline CDR1 and CDR2 sequences are SNHLY and FYNNEI. V lost 6 bases and J 5 bases, leaving 16 bases between the germline ends. The CDR3 contains 14 residues. CDR3 in amino acids: CASRSGRSTTEAFF. The DNA of the CDR3 is TGTGCCAGCAGATCAGGGAGATCAACGACTGAAGCTTTCTTT.